These 9 T cell receptor beta chains came from one sample sequenced in a study of breast tumors, draining lymph nodes, adjacent tissues. TCRdb redid the calling of the multiplex PCR reads with MiXCR, one entry per CDR3 protein. Of approximately 300,000 distinct CDR3 sequences listed, 30% are singletons. The lymph nodes were axillary draining lymph nodes from breast cancer patients. Material: axillary lymph node tissue. The receptors here all came from a female donor with breast cancer. Some clones in this sample may be carry-over from other donors' samples.

The table lists this clonotype with a few counts. V is TRBV6-2 or TRBV6-3 and J is TRBJ2-6; D may be TRBD2 (5 bases). The CDR3 is made up of 19 amino acids. Germline V gene sequence: CDR1 MNHEY, CDR2 SVGEGT. V was cut by 0 bases and J by 1 base, with 16 bases left in between. Written as DNA, the CDR3 is TGTGCCAGCAGTTACTCCCTGAGGGTAGGTCGGTCTGGGGCCAACGTCCTGACTTTC. This codes for CASSYSLRVGRSGANVLTF.

There are many counts of this clonotype. The V call is TRBV9, the J call TRBJ2-7, with 11 bases aligning to TRBD2. V shed 0 bases, J shed 0 bases, and the junction held 8 bases outside the gene matches. This CDR3 contains 18 residues. From germline, CDR1 is SGDLS and CDR2 YYNGEE. The CDR3 protein is CASSVVASGRRSSYEQYF. The CDR3 DNA reads as TGTGCCAGCAGCGTAGTGGCTAGCGGGAGGAGGAGCTCCTACGAGCAGTACTTC.

The chain has TRBV6-5 and TRBJ2-4, with unresolved D. Per the germline V gene, CDR1 is MNHEY and CDR2 is SVGAGI. The CDR3 has 13 amino acids. The ends were cut back, 2 bases at V and 9 bases at J, with 11 bases in the middle. The CDR3 DNA follows: TGTGCCAGCAGTTACGGTGGCAGTTCCATTCAGTACTTC. Its translation: CASSYGGSSIQYF.

The chain links TRBV15 to TRBJ2-3, with 7 bases aligning to TRBD2. With V trimmed by 3 bases and J by 0 bases, 18 bases remained unmatched. The CDR3 consists of 20 residues. Per germline, CDR1 LNHNV and CDR2 YYDKDF (reference sequence). CDR3 nucleotides: TGTGCCACCAGCAGCTCTCAGGGTGGCCCGGGAGGTACTAGCACAGATACGCAGTATTTT. Its protein product is CATSSSQGGPGGTSTDTQYF.

This clonotype was counted a single time. The chain employs TRBV28 and TRBJ2-7; 9 bases agree with TRBD2. Germline CDR1 MDHEN, CDR2 SYDVKM. This CDR3 contains 13 residues. Trimming took 5 bases from V and 3 from J; bases not matched to a gene: 2. In DNA, the CDR3 is TGTGCCAGCAGTAAGACTAGCGGCTACGAGCAGTACTTC. Its protein is CASSKTSGYEQYF.

This clonotype was found many times. The genes are TRBV20-1 and TRBJ1-5; D not certain. V was pared by 1 base and J by 0 bases, with 10 bases between. CDR1 and CDR2 (germline): DFQATT, SNEGSKA (reference sequence). The CDR3 totals 15 residues. CDR3 sequence: CSARVQSHSNQPQHF. DNA of the CDR3: TGCAGTGCTAGAGTACAGTCACATAGCAATCAGCCCCAGCATTTT.

Comment on this clonotype: Without the conserved terminal phenylalanine or tryptophan, this CDR3 likely stems from a read error. The chain is built from TRBV7-9 and TRBJ2-7; D is perhaps TRBD2 (6 bases). This CDR3 comprises 14 residues. Germline values: CDR1 SEHNR, CDR2 FQNEAQ (reference sequence). V was trimmed by 1 base and J by 6 bases, leaving 13 bases between them. The CDR3 reads CASSLVGGTGEQYL. In nucleotides, the CDR3 is TGTGCCAGCAGCTTAGTTGGAGGGACTGGCGAGCAGTACCTC.

Comment on this clonotype: A clone one base away is much larger, so this may be a read error. Because it lacks the conserved phenylalanine or tryptophan at the end, this CDR3 is likely a read error. This chain uses TRBV20-1 with TRBJ2-7, with D possibly TRBD2 on 6 matching bases. Trimming removed 2 bases at V and 4 bases at J, with 15 bases between. This CDR3 region has 14 residues. Germline V lookup: CDR1 DFQATT, CDR2 SNEGSKA (reference sequence). DNA for the CDR3: TGCAGTGCTAGATCCTCCCGGGACTTTTACGAGCAGTACCTC. Its translation is CSARSSRDFYEQYL.

In its sample, this clonotype was seen many times. The rearrangement uses TRBV29-1 and TRBJ2-7, with TRBD1 matching over 8 bases. CDR3 size: 12 residues. With V trimmed by 6 bases and J by 5 bases, 6 bases remained unmatched. Germline V gene sequence: CDR1 SQVTM, CDR2 ANQGSEA. Here the CDR3 reads CSVRTGTDEQYF. As DNA, the CDR3 is TGCAGCGTCCGGACAGGGACGGACGAGCAGTACTTC.